This TCR beta chain was identified in a study of long-term antiretroviral therapy in people with HIV. The immunoSEQ assay was v3.0, run at survey level. Here immunoSEQ multiplex PCR was the method, and the copy in TCRdb shows in-frame clones only, minus some. The table records about 22,000 clones, around 85% of them present only once. Every participant with HIV received treatment in the United States. Until DNA extraction, the samples held between roughly 1-10 million cryopreserved PBMC. The CDR3 has 16 residues. CDR1 is MNHNS, CDR2 SASEGT, per germline. Trimming cost V 2 bases and J 5 bases; bases outside gene matches: 10. Study results and caveats: Relative to control repertoires, HIV repertoires exhibited narrower CDR3 length ranges. Transplant-donor-level diversity was not reached after ART, though diversity increased.

To note about this clone: The antigen remains undetermined.

The rearrangement joins TRBV6-1 to TRBJ2-5, with 8 bases aligning to TRBD1. Sequenced material: unsorted PBMCs, taken 1.6 years after starting antiretroviral therapy. This TCR was recovered from a man aged 40-49 years with HIV. DNA for the CDR3: TGTGCCAGCAGTGAACCAGTAGGACAGGGAGACGAGACCCAGTACTTC. Protein: CASSEPVGQGDETQYF.